The subject of this entry is one T cell receptor beta chain. Its antigen is as yet unknown. The data originate from a study of human T cells and chemical hapten exposure. Points from the study as a whole: As the donors had alopecia, their immune response may differ from healthy people's.

V lost 2 bases and J lost 3; bases outside the gene matches: 2. The CDR3 sequence is 14 residues long. CDR1 DFQATT and CDR2 SNEGSKA come from the germline V gene (reference sequence). TCRdb itself ran the RACE reads through MiXCR, one entry per CDR3 protein. This sample carries about 350,000 distinct CDR3 sequences, just under 6.5% of them seen once, and the ten largest clones take approximately 5.4%. Time point here: patch test 2, 6 weeks after DPC sensitization. Noted treatment: therapeutic diphenylcyclopropenone sensitization with weekly scalp DPC. The receptor was derived from a woman under 30 with alopecia areata. Some clones in this sample may be carry-over from other donors' samples. This rearrangement joins TRBV20-1 to TRBJ1-4; TRBD1 aligns across 8 bases. The sequences come from whole blood, collected in connection with sensitization to the hapten diphenylcyclopropenone (DPC). The CDR3 DNA reads TGCAGTGCTAGACAGGGGGCAGCTAATGAAAAACTGTTTTTT. As protein: CSARQGAANEKLFF.